This T cell receptor (beta chain) was sequenced for a study of T cells after yellow fever vaccination. At the level of the study: Preparation of the low-cell-number fractions used SMART-Seq v4 Ultra Low Input.

General study points: The appearance of a small share of clonotypes in both CD4 and CD8 compartments was observed. The secondary response was weaker but peaked faster, day 5 versus 15.

Of note for this clonotype: The antigen remains undetermined.

Germline CDR1 SQVTM, CDR2 ANQGSEA. V dropped 5 bases and J dropped 5 bases, with 12 bases sitting between them. The CDR3 runs 12 residues. In TCRdb, the 5' RACE reads were re-called with MiXCR into one record per CDR3 protein. This table has just under 600,000 distinct CDR3 sequences, roughly 13% appearing once. The TCR was taken from a man aged 30 to 39 who received the YFV17D yellow fever vaccine. Sequences were derived from PBMCs, sampled on the day of the yellow fever booster vaccination. V is TRBV29-1 and J is TRBJ2-5; D call uncertain. The CDR3 loop reads CSVLSGAETQYF. The CDR3 coding sequence is TGCAGCGTTCTGTCAGGAGCTGAGACCCAGTACTTC.